This passage covers 21 T cell receptor beta chains from one sample sequenced in a study of blood T cells in healthy people across ages. Next came a second PCR, run for about 7 to 12 cycles, which used a sample-barcoded 5' primer along with a J-beta primer mix. TCRdb re-called the 5' RACE reads through MiXCR, storing one row per CDR3 protein. The sample lists some 1.4 million distinct CDR3 sequences, roughly 40% seen once, with approximately 7.9% in the top ten. The specimen was blood. All receptors come from a woman aged 18 to 35 in good health.

This clonotype was counted between two and nine times. V gene TRBV7-2 combines with J gene TRBJ2-4; 9 bases align to TRBD2. V was pared by 3 bases and J by 5 bases, with 5 bases of the junction left unmatched. CDR3 length: 15 amino acids. The germline gives CDR1 SGHTA, CDR2 FQGNSA. As DNA, the CDR3 is TGTGCCAGCAGCTTGAATAGCGGGAGTGAAAACATTCAGTACTTC. Translation: CASSLNSGSENIQYF.

A few counts support this clonotype. Written as DNA, the CDR3 is TGTGCCAGCTCTATCGGTGAAAAACTGTTTTTT. Its protein is CASSIGEKLFF. The V and J genes are TRBV12-3 or TRBV12-4 and TRBJ1-4; no reliable D call. V was cut by 8 bases and J by 7 bases, with 8 bases left in between. CDR3 length: 11 amino acids.

This clonotype occurred a few times. CDR3 in DNA: TGTGCCACCAGCAGTCAGGGGGCAGGGACTGAAGCTTTCTTT. Translated, it gives CATSSQGAGTEAFF. The chain has TRBV15 and TRBJ1-1; 8 nucleotides match TRBD1. The CDR3 spans 14 residues. Unmatched junction bases numbered 5, after V lost 3 bases and J lost 5 bases. Germline lookup yields CDR1 LNHNV and CDR2 YYDKDF (reference sequence).

This clonotype was recorded once. CDR3 amino acids: CASRNLGSGDHIKETQYF. CDR3 DNA sequence: TGTGCCAGCAGAAATCTTGGGAGCGGAGATCATATTAAAGAGACCCAGTACTTC. V usage is TRBV13 and J usage is TRBJ2-5; D perhaps matches TRBD2 (5 bases). The CDR3 has 18 amino acids. Germline V CDR1 and CDR2: PRHDT, FYEKMQ (reference sequence). Trimming shortened V by 6 bases and J by 3 bases, and 26 bases separated the two germline ends.

Here the CDR3 reads CASSLRALQRGYTF. CDR3 nucleotide sequence: TGTGCCAGCAGTTTAAGGGCCCTCCAGCGTGGCTACACCTTC. This chain connects TRBV28 to TRBJ1-2; D ambiguous. Trimming shortened V by 2 bases and J by 7 bases, and 14 bases separated the two germline ends. Germline loops: CDR1 MDHEN, CDR2 SYDVKM. The CDR3 is 14 amino acids.

The V gene is TRBV29-1, the J gene TRBJ2-5; no clear D. Between the trimmed V and J ends, which lost 0 bases and 2 bases, there was a span of 10 bases. Germline V gives CDR1 SQVTM, CDR2 ANQGSEA. The CDR3 runs 14 residues. The CDR3 protein is CSVEDWNTQETQYF. The CDR3 bases are TGCAGCGTTGAAGATTGGAACACTCAAGAGACCCAGTACTTC. The full variable domain, in which reference TRBV29-1 and TRBJ2-5 provide the parts outside the CDR3, is SAVISQKPSRDICQRGTSLTIQCQVDSQVTMMFWYRQQPGQSLTLIATANQGSEATYESGFVIDKFPISRPNLTFSTLTVSNMSPEDSSIYLCSVEDWNTQETQYFGPGTRLLVL.

This sequence joins TRBV27 and TRBJ1-5, with a possible D match to TRBD1 (5 bases). The V gene's germline CDR1 is MNHEY and CDR2 SMNVEV (reference sequence). With 2 bases removed from V and 5 bases from J, the gap between germline ends came to 13 bases. CDR3 length: 15 residues. The chain's CDR3 is CASSLTQALHQPQHF. CDR3 in DNA: TGTGCCAGCAGTTTAACACAGGCGCTCCATCAGCCCCAGCATTTT.

Only a few counts were recorded for this clonotype. V usage is TRBV11-1 and J usage is TRBJ2-3; TRBD2 agrees at 10 bases. The germline V gene encodes CDR1 SGHAT and CDR2 FQDESV (reference sequence). The CDR3 runs 15 residues. The J segment lost 3 bases and the V segment lost 4 bases, leaving 4 bases of the junction unmatched. The CDR3, as DNA: TGTGCCAGCAGCTCAGAGCGGGGGGGTACAGATACGCAGTATTTT. Protein sequence: CASSSERGGTDTQYF. The variable domain in full, completed from reference TRBV11-1 and TRBJ2-3, reads EAEVAQSPRYKITEKSQAVAFWCDPISGHATLYWYRQILGQGPELLVQFQDESVVDDSQLPKDRFSAERLKGVDSTLKIQPAELGDSAMYLCASSSERGGTDTQYFGPGTRLTVL.

The gene calls are TRBV12-3 or TRBV12-4 and TRBJ2-3; 11 nucleotides align to TRBD2. This CDR3 contains 19 residues. J was trimmed by 0 bases and V by 6 bases; bases with no gene match: 14. The CDR3 loop is CASSHLGPTSGMSTDTQYF. The CDR3 coding sequence is TGTGCCAGCAGCCACCTAGGCCCGACTAGCGGGATGAGCACAGATACGCAGTATTTT.

The V gene is TRBV6-6, the J gene TRBJ2-3; D may be TRBD2 (6 bases). Per the germline V gene, CDR1 is MNHNY and CDR2 is SVGAGI (reference sequence). This CDR3 region has 15 residues. Trimming left V 2 bases short and J 1 base short, with 10 bases between. CDR3 DNA sequence: TGTGCCAGCAGTTACGCGCGGGGAGGCACAGATACGCAGTATTTT. Translating gives CASSYARGGTDTQYF.

This chain uses TRBV6-2 or TRBV6-3 with TRBJ1-6; D gene unclear. V shed 2 bases and J shed 8 bases, with 7 bases lying between them. The germline CDR1 and CDR2 sequences are MNHEY and SVGEGT. The CDR3 is made up of 13 amino acids. CDR3 nucleotide sequence: TGTGCCAGCAGTTACGTCGGGGATTCACCCCTCCACTTT. It is translated as CASSYVGDSPLHF.

This clonotype appeared a single time. The V gene is TRBV28, the J gene TRBJ2-5, with TRBD1 matching over 9 bases. The DNA matches TRBJ2-7 better at its end, which makes the J call doubtful. Germline lookup yields CDR1 MDHEN and CDR2 SYDVKM. CDR3 size: 14 residues. CDR3 amino acids: CASSTGGQVYEQYF. CDR3 bases: TGTGCCAGCAGTACAGGGGGCCAGGTTTACGAGCAGTACTTC.

In this sample, this clonotype turned up a few times. The CDR3 DNA follows: TGTGCCAGCAGTGTCCGGGACAACTACGAGCAGTACTTC. Translated, it gives CASSVRDNYEQYF. The V gene is TRBV2, the J gene TRBJ2-4; TRBD1 might be the D (6 bases). Matching the DNA end better, TRBJ2-7 makes the J call doubtful. The germline gives CDR1 SNHLY, CDR2 FYNNEI. The CDR3 sequence is 13 residues long.

V is TRBV24-1 and J is TRBJ2-3; D is ambiguous. The CDR3 is 17 amino acids. Trimming pared 3 bases from V and 0 bases from J, leaving 15 bases between. From germline, CDR1 is KGHDR and CDR2 SFDVKD. CDR3 coding DNA: TGTGCCACCAGTGATCCCCGGACCGGACCTAGCACAGATACGCAGTATTTT. Translation: CATSDPRTGPSTDTQYF.

This chain links TRBV7-9 with TRBJ1-2, with D uncertain. With 3 bases removed from V and 0 bases from J, the gap between germline ends came to 14 bases. CDR1 is SEHNR, CDR2 FQNEAQ, per germline (reference sequence). The CDR3 loop spans 16 amino acids. The CDR3 sequence: CASSLILEVANYGYTF. DNA for the CDR3: TGTGCCAGCAGCTTGATCCTGGAGGTTGCTAACTATGGCTACACCTTC.

The gene calls are TRBV14 and TRBJ1-3; perhaps TRBD1 as D (6 bases). The CDR3 loop spans 17 amino acids. Trimming cost V 0 bases and J 2 bases, with 14 bases left between them. The germline gives CDR1 SGHDN, CDR2 FVKESK. CDR3 sequence (DNA): TGTGCCAGCAGCCAAGACTTCCAGGGGAGTCCTGGAAACACCATATATTTT. Its protein is CASSQDFQGSPGNTIYF.

This clonotype appeared a few times. The rearrangement uses TRBV29-1 and TRBJ2-1; the D gene is possibly TRBD2 (6 bases). The V end lost 4 bases, the J end lost 9 bases, and 19 bases lay between the germline ends. Germline CDR1 SQVTM, CDR2 ANQGSEA. This CDR3 has 14 residues. This CDR3 reads CSVVSARTIREQFF. For the CDR3, the DNA is TGCAGCGTTGTCAGTGCGCGGACTATCCGTGAGCAGTTCTTC.

This clonotype was recorded a few times. The chain combines TRBV12-3 or TRBV12-4 with TRBJ2-3; 10 bases are a match to TRBD2. The CDR3 totals 17 residues. Germline trimming cut 3 bases from V and 5 bases from J; bases unmatched to any gene: 11. In DNA form, the CDR3 reads TGTGCCAGCAGTTTCTCTAGCGGGAGCTTCGGGGGAGATACGCAGTATTTT. It specifies CASSFSSGSFGGDTQYF.

This clonotype has just a few counts. The chain carries TRBV6-6 and TRBJ2-1, with TRBD2 identical over 8 bases. Per germline, CDR1 MNHNY and CDR2 SVGAGI (reference sequence). V shed 5 bases, J shed 7 bases, and the junction held 4 bases outside the gene matches. The CDR3 is made up of 13 amino acids. CDR3 DNA: TGTGCCAGCAGTAGCGGGAGTTGGAATGAGCAGTTCTTC. This gives the protein CASSSGSWNEQFF.

This chain connects TRBV5-1 to TRBJ1-2; D gene ambiguous. CDR1 and CDR2 (germline): SGHRS, YFSETQ. The CDR3 is 13 amino acids. Between the trimmed V and J ends, which lost 0 bases and 4 bases, there was a span of 7 bases. The chain's CDR3 is CASSLDAAYGYTF. The CDR3 nucleotides read TGCGCCAGCAGCTTGGACGCAGCCTATGGCTACACCTTC. The whole variable domain, filled in from reference TRBV5-1 and TRBJ1-2, reads KAGVTQTPRYLIKTRGQQVTLSCSPISGHRSVSWYQQTPGQGLQFLFEYFSETQRNKGNFPGRFSGRQFSNSRSEMNVSTLELGDSALYLCASSLDAAYGYTFGSGTRLTVV.

This clonotype was seen only a few times. The chain joins TRBV7-9 to TRBJ2-1, with 8 bases aligning to TRBD2. The junction had 3 bases not matched to a gene; V was cut back by 2 bases and J by 3 bases. The length of the CDR3 is 15 residues. CDR1 and CDR2 from the germline V gene are SEHNR and FQNEAQ (reference sequence). The CDR3 spells CASSLPLADYNEQFF. DNA for the CDR3: TGTGCCAGCAGCTTACCACTAGCGGACTACAATGAGCAGTTCTTC.